The 16 T cell receptor beta chains listed next were all sequenced from one sample in a study of radiation and T cells in renal cell carcinoma. The treatment here: 15 Gy SBRT to primary tumor, nephrectomy 4 weeks later. Libraries were prepared by immunoSEQ multiplex PCR; TCRdb keeps only in-frame clonotypes and omits some of them. The profile shows 16,000 or so clones, roughly 45% of them singletons. The starting material was tumor tissue, obtained from a patient whose treatment included radiotherapy and nephrectomy. The receptors were gathered from a woman aged 55-69 years with renal cell carcinoma.

CDR3 DNA sequence: TGTGCCAGCAGCTTAGTAATACAAGAGACCCAGTACTTC. Encoded protein: CASSLVIQETQYF. This rearrangement joins TRBV7-2 to TRBJ2-5; D is undetermined. Germline V gene data show CDR1 as SGHTA and CDR2 as FQGNSA. Trimming cost V 1 base and J 2 bases, with 5 bases left between them. This CDR3 has 13 amino acids.

V usage is TRBV5-1 and J usage is TRBJ2-5; tentative D call: TRBD1 (6 bases). CDR3 length equals 15 residues. Germline CDR1 SGHRS, CDR2 YFSETQ. V was clipped by 0 bases and J by 4 bases, with 13 bases between them. The CDR3 loop reads CASSLGQGLGETQYF. CDR3 bases: TGCGCCAGCAGCTTGGGGCAGGGGCTTGGAGAGACCCAGTACTTC.

The chain recombines TRBV6-6 with TRBJ1-4; D unclear. V dropped 8 bases and J dropped 7 bases, with 8 bases sitting between them. CDR3 length: 11 residues. Germline V gives CDR1 MNHNY, CDR2 SVGAGI (reference sequence). CDR3 sequence: CASGRAEKLFF. The CDR3 DNA follows: TGTGCCAGCGGGCGAGCTGAAAAACTGTTTTTT.

The chain recombines TRBV9 with TRBJ2-5; TRBD1 matches at 12 bases. V lost 2 bases and J lost 7; bases outside the gene matches: 9. Germline CDR1 is SGDLS and CDR2 is YYNGEE. The CDR3 sequence is 16 residues long. CDR3 DNA sequence: TGTGCCAGCAGCGTGTCGGGACAGGGGGCGGCTGGGACCCAGTACTTC. This translates into CASSVSGQGAAGTQYF.

This clone was detected only a few times. The chain carries TRBV5-1 and TRBJ1-6, with 10 bases fitting TRBD1. Per germline, CDR1 SGHRS and CDR2 YFSETQ. The CDR3 is 17 residues long. The trim removed 0 bases at V and 4 bases at J, leaving 4 bases unmatched. CDR3: CASSLAGQGVYNSPLHF. CDR3 nucleotide sequence: TGCGCCAGCAGCTTGGCCGGACAGGGGGTTTATAATTCACCCCTCCACTTT. Drawing the rest from reference TRBV5-1 and TRBJ1-6, the complete variable domain is KAGVTQTPRYLIKTRGQQVTLSCSPISGHRSVSWYQQTPGQGLQFLFEYFSETQRNKGNFPGRFSGRQFSNSRSEMNVSTLELGDSALYLCASSLAGQGVYNSPLHFGNGTRLTVT.

This sequence joins TRBV15 and TRBJ1-1; unclear D gene. This CDR3 contains 15 residues. Per germline, CDR1 LNHNV and CDR2 YYDKDF (reference sequence). V dropped 1 base and J dropped 1 base, with 10 bases sitting between them. The CDR3 is CATSRVARANTEAFF. DNA of the CDR3: TGTGCCACCAGCAGAGTAGCGCGGGCGAACACTGAAGCTTTCTTT.

The chain links TRBV7-2 to TRBJ1-2; D might be TRBD1 (5 bases). Germline V lookup: CDR1 SGHTA, CDR2 FQGNSA. This CDR3 is built from 13 residues. Trimming removed 5 bases from V and 4 bases from J, with 11 bases in between. CDR3 nucleotides: TGTGCCAGCAGCCCGGACACCTCCTATGGCTACACCTTC. This gives the protein CASSPDTSYGYTF.

This clone was counted a few times. The J gene is TRBJ1-1, the V gene TRBV10-3; D may be TRBD1 (5 bases). CDR1 is ENHRY and CDR2 is SYGVKD in the germline V gene. V lost 0 bases to trimming and J lost 3 bases, with 8 bases between them. CDR3 length: 14 residues. This CDR3 reads CAISESGGDTEAFF. DNA of the CDR3: TGTGCCATCAGTGAGTCGGGGGGGGACACTGAAGCTTTCTTT.

The chain combines TRBV7-9 with TRBJ2-7; D gene ambiguous. The germline CDR1 and CDR2 sequences are SEHNR and FQNEAQ (reference sequence). The V end lost 4 bases, the J end lost 1 base, and 14 bases lay between the germline ends. The CDR3 is made up of 15 amino acids. CDR3 sequence (DNA): TGTGCCAGCAGCTCTTTTTCGGGCAATTCCTACGAGCAGTACTTC. Its translation: CASSSFSGNSYEQYF.

This chain connects TRBV4-2 to TRBJ2-7; D not resolved. Trimming shortened V by 1 base and J by 0 bases, and 10 bases separated the two germline ends. The length of the CDR3 is 15 residues. The germline V gene has CDR1 LGHNA and CDR2 YNFKEQ. CDR3 DNA: TGTGCCAGCAGCCAAGGTCCAGGTTACTCCTACGAGCAGTACTTC. Its translation: CASSQGPGYSYEQYF.

This chain links TRBV6-5 with TRBJ2-1; D possibly corresponds to TRBD1 (6 bases). This CDR3 spans 11 amino acids. V was pared by 6 bases and J by 10 bases, with 10 bases between. Germline V gives CDR1 MNHEY, CDR2 SVGAGI. The CDR3 DNA reads as TGTGCCAGCAGCGCCGGGACAGAGCAGTTCTTC. Protein: CASSAGTEQFF.

This clone appeared many times. The V and J genes are TRBV9 and TRBJ1-1; TRBD1 matches at 7 bases. CDR3 length: 15 residues. Unmatched junction bases numbered 10, after V lost 4 bases and J lost 4 bases. Germline CDR1 reads SGDLS; CDR2 reads YYNGEE. CDR3 residues: CASSSGGQGGTEAFF. The CDR3 region has the DNA TGTGCCAGCAGCTCAGGGGGGCAGGGTGGCACTGAAGCTTTCTTT.

The chain is built from TRBV2 and TRBJ2-7; TRBD2 aligns across 8 bases. Germline V lookup: CDR1 SNHLY, CDR2 FYNNEI. CDR3 length: 17 amino acids. Germline trimming cut 3 bases from V and 2 bases from J; bases unmatched to any gene: 12. CDR3 sequence: CASSEMPPGLAAYEQYF. CDR3 DNA sequence: TGTGCCAGCAGTGAGATGCCACCAGGACTAGCCGCCTACGAGCAGTACTTC.

This clone has more than one count but fewer than ten. The chain carries TRBV19 and TRBJ1-2, with a tentative D call TRBD1 (5 bases). Germline V lookup: CDR1 LNHDA, CDR2 SQIVND (reference sequence). V was trimmed by 6 bases and J by 7 bases, leaving 21 bases between them. This CDR3 region has 15 residues. In nucleotides, the CDR3 is TGTGCCAGTAGGTATGGGCTCGGTCGGGGGATTGGCTACACCTTC. Protein sequence: CASRYGLGRGIGYTF.

The chain has TRBV28 and TRBJ2-7; tentative D call: TRBD2 (7 bases). V lost 2 bases to trimming and J lost 0 bases, with 17 bases between them. CDR3 length: 17 amino acids. Germline V gene sequence: CDR1 MDHEN, CDR2 SYDVKM. The CDR3 coding sequence is TGTGCCAGCAGTTTAGTGGGAGGGGGTACGAGCTCCTACGAGCAGTACTTC. It codes for CASSLVGGGTSSYEQYF.

This chain joins TRBV9 and TRBJ2-3, with TRBD2 identical over 14 bases. Germline CDR1 reads SGDLS; CDR2 reads YYNGEE. This CDR3 is 20 amino acids long. V shed 0 bases and J 3 bases; nucleotides not matched to a gene: 12. CDR3 coding DNA: TGTGCCAGCAGCGTAGAGACTAGCGGGAGGGCGACTATTTCAACAGATACGCAGTATTTT. Residues: CASSVETSGRATISTDTQYF.